This passage covers 14 T cell receptor beta chains from one sample sequenced in a study of cytomegalovirus exposure and HLA in healthy donors. Primers included in the PCR were 60 Vbeta and 13 Jbeta primers. The table came from immunoSEQ multiplex PCR; TCRdb's copy has only in-frame clones and leaves some out. Of 64,000 or so clones detected, around 70% appear once; the ten largest clones hold less than 10%. The sample taken for sequencing was PBMCs. The receptor set was obtained from a woman in her 50s in good health and CMV-seropositive.

The V call is TRBV29-1, the J call TRBJ1-1; D is undetermined. The V gene's germline CDR1 is SQVTM and CDR2 ANQGSEA. V lost 5 bases to trimming and J lost 0 bases, with 10 bases between them. The CDR3 runs to 13 residues. The CDR3 bases are TGCAGCGTTTTCCGGACTTTGAACACTGAAGCTTTCTTT. Its protein is CSVFRTLNTEAFF. Based on the CDR3 plus reference TRBV29-1 and TRBJ1-1, the full variable domain is SAVISQKPSRDICQRGTSLTIQCQVDSQVTMMFWYRQQPGQSLTLIATANQGSEATYESGFVIDKFPISRPNLTFSTLTVSNMSPEDSSIYLCSVFRTLNTEAFFGQGTRLTVV.

The CDR3 reads CASSFYRDGDYGYTF. Here the CDR3 DNA reads TGTGCCAGCAGCTTTTACAGGGATGGGGACTATGGCTACACCTTC. V usage is TRBV5-6 and J usage is TRBJ1-2; TRBD1 might be the D (6 bases). CDR3 length: 15 amino acids. CDR1 is SGHDT and CDR2 is YYEEEE in the germline V gene. Trimming took off 2 bases at V and 3 bases at J, with 14 bases between the two ends.

The chain has TRBV19 and TRBJ2-7; 8 bases are a match to TRBD1. CDR1 and CDR2 (germline): LNHDA, SQIVND (reference sequence). The length of the CDR3 is 13 residues. V dropped 6 bases and J dropped 4; count of bases not matched to a gene: 5. The CDR3 bases are TGTGCCAGTAGCCCGACAGGGGAGTACGAGCAGTACTTC. Translated, it gives CASSPTGEYEQYF.

This clone was counted between two and nine times. The CDR3 DNA is TGTGCCAGCACACCTCGACAGGGACCCACTGAAGCTTTCTTT. This translates into CASTPRQGPTEAFF. This chain links TRBV2 with TRBJ1-1; 7 nucleotides align to TRBD1. V was pared by 7 bases and J by 4 bases, with 9 bases of the junction left unmatched. The CDR3 consists of 14 residues. From germline, CDR1 is SNHLY and CDR2 FYNNEI.

This clone turned up a few times. This rearrangement joins TRBV4-2 to TRBJ2-3; D gene uncertain. Trimming cost V 4 bases and J 2 bases, with 4 bases left between them. CDR1 is LGHNA, CDR2 YNFKEQ, per germline. The length of the CDR3 is 12 residues. The CDR3 nucleotides are TGTGCCAGCAGCCCTCCCACAGATACGCAGTATTTT. Translation gives CASSPPTDTQYF.

The chain is built from TRBV10-3 and TRBJ2-5, with TRBD1 matching 9 bases. The ends lost 6 bases at V and 6 bases at J; junction bases unmatched: 5. The CDR3 extends over 13 amino acids. CDR1 is ENHRY, CDR2 SYGVKD, per germline. The CDR3 bases are TGTGCCATCAGCACAGGGGGCGAAAAGACCCAGTACTTC. Protein: CAISTGGEKTQYF.

The chain is built from TRBV27 and TRBJ1-6, with 8 bases identical to TRBD1. V shed 6 bases, J shed 7 bases, and the junction held 5 bases outside the gene matches. The CDR3 contains 14 residues. The germline gives CDR1 MNHEY, CDR2 SMNVEV (reference sequence). The CDR3 DNA sequence: TGTGCCAGCAGAGGACAGGGCTACAATTCACCCCTCCACTTT. Translation gives CASRGQGYNSPLHF.

The CDR3 loop reads CASSQGQGEETQYF. In DNA form, the CDR3 reads TGCGCCAGCAGCCAAGGACAGGGGGAAGAGACCCAGTACTTC. The gene calls are TRBV4-3 and TRBJ2-5, with 9 bases matching TRBD1. V shed 1 base and J 3 bases; nucleotides not matched to a gene: 0. Germline V gene sequence: CDR1 LGHNA, CDR2 YSLEER. The CDR3 runs 14 residues.

V usage is TRBV7-9 and J usage is TRBJ1-5, with TRBD1 matching over 10 bases. CDR3 length: 14 amino acids. Germline assignment: CDR1 SEHNR and CDR2 FQNEAQ (reference sequence). V gave up 5 bases and J gave up 7 bases; unmatched junction bases: 5. The CDR3 coding sequence is TGTGCCAGCAGCCCTCCGGGACAGGGGCAGCCCCAGCATTTT. Its translation: CASSPPGQGQPQHF.

The CDR3 nucleotides are TGTGCCAGCAGCTTGGATGGCAGGGGATGGGGCTACACCTTC. Translated, it gives CASSLDGRGWGYTF. This chain joins TRBV5-8 and TRBJ1-2; possible D gene TRBD1, 6 bases. Germline CDR1 SGHTS, CDR2 YDEGEE. V lost 0 bases, J lost 8 bases, and 14 bases lay in between. The CDR3 is 14 amino acids.

In this sample, this clone turned up once. Likely a read error: the CDR3 ends without its conserved phenylalanine or tryptophan. No DNA is shown, since the ends of the CDR3 on it are uncertain; the CDR3 is the one TCRdb lists. The chain recombines TRBV30 with TRBJ1-1. The CDR3 has 13 amino acids, counting both end residues. Germline CDR1 GTSNPN, CDR2 SVGIG (reference sequence). The CDR3 is CAWRVPGFGVNYV.

The rearrangement uses TRBV5-1 and TRBJ2-3; possible D gene TRBD1, 6 bases. The ends were cut back, 4 bases at V and 2 bases at J, with 11 bases in the middle. From germline, CDR1 is SGHRS and CDR2 YFSETQ. CDR3 size: 14 residues. The CDR3 sequence is CASSIQGLTDTQYF. The CDR3 DNA is TGCGCCAGCAGCATACAGGGTCTCACAGATACGCAGTATTTT.

This sequence joins TRBV28 and TRBJ1-1, with D perhaps matching TRBD1 (5 bases). Looked up from germline, CDR1 is MDHEN and CDR2 is SYDVKM. The CDR3 runs 13 residues. Trimming took off 11 bases at V and 0 bases at J, with 13 bases between the two ends. The CDR3 here is CAVSGGLNTEAFF. Written as DNA, the CDR3 is TGTGCCGTAAGCGGGGGACTGAACACTGAAGCTTTCTTT.

This rearrangement joins TRBV30 to TRBJ2-1, with 7 bases lining up with TRBD2. The CDR3 is 13 residues long. Germline-derived CDR1 and CDR2 are GTSNPN and SVGIG (reference sequence). The V and J ends lost 5 bases and 8 bases, in that order; junction bases with no gene match: 9. CDR3 sequence reads: CAWSRGRVYEQFF. DNA for the CDR3: TGTGCCTGGTCCAGAGGGAGGGTCTATGAGCAGTTCTTC.